These 15 T cell receptor beta chains were sequenced from one sample in a study of T cell changes during pregnancy in multiple sclerosis. TCRdb's table, derived via immunoSEQ multiplex PCR, lists solely in-frame clones and lacks some. This table holds over 30,000 clones, 90% to 95% found once. Sequenced here: CD4+ T cells from peripheral blood mononuclear cells, sampled in the third trimester of pregnancy. The receptors come from a female donor in good health, enrolled as a control in a pregnancy study.

The V and J genes are TRBV9 and TRBJ1-2; D ambiguous. CDR1 is SGDLS and CDR2 is YYNGEE in the germline V gene. The CDR3 loop spans 14 amino acids. V was shortened by 5 bases and J by 8 bases, with 19 bases between the two germline ends. The CDR3 DNA sequence: TGTGCCAGCAGACGGAGAGCGGTTCCTATGGGCTACACCTTC. Its translation: CASRRRAVPMGYTF.

This clone was seen only once. V usage is TRBV2 and J usage is TRBJ2-5; TRBD1 is a possible D gene (5 bases). The germline gives CDR1 SNHLY, CDR2 FYNNEI. The V end lost 4 bases, the J end lost 1 base, and 7 bases lay between the germline ends. This CDR3 has 13 residues. The CDR3 DNA reads TGTGCCAGCAGTGGTAGGGGCCAAGAGACCCAGTACTTC. Its translation is CASSGRGQETQYF.

The chain recombines TRBV5-1 with TRBJ2-7, with a tentative D call TRBD2 (5 bases). This CDR3 is 13 amino acids long. In germline, CDR1 is SGHRS, CDR2 YFSETQ. V was trimmed by 5 bases and J by 6 bases, leaving 15 bases between them. CDR3 in amino acids: CASRPDWAGEQYF. CDR3 bases: TGCGCCAGCAGACCGGACTGGGCGGGCGAGCAGTACTTC.

About this clone itself: Other DNA sequences in the same sample also yield this CDR3. This chain links TRBV5-6 with TRBJ2-3; 9 bases are a match to TRBD1. The ends lost 0 bases at V and 5 bases at J; junction bases unmatched: 1. The CDR3 runs 14 residues. Germline-derived CDR1 and CDR2 are SGHDT and YYEEEE. CDR3 protein: CASSLGQGVDTQYF. CDR3 coding DNA: TGTGCCAGCAGCTTGGGACAGGGGGTAGATACGCAGTATTTT.

This sequence joins TRBV6-1 and TRBJ1-2, with 7 bases identical to TRBD1. V was pared by 1 base and J by 4 bases, with 9 bases of the junction left unmatched. CDR3 size: 16 residues. CDR1 is MNHNS, CDR2 SASEGT, per germline. The CDR3 region is CASSEGYASGGYGYTF. The CDR3 coding sequence is TGTGCCAGCAGTGAAGGGTACGCTTCAGGGGGCTATGGCTACACCTTC.

The chain couples TRBV12-1 to TRBJ2-1; the D segment call TRBD2 is taken from the table without a DNA check. TRBV12-1 is a known pseudogene. The CDR3 consists of 17 residues. CDR3 nucleotide sequence: TGTGCCAGCAGCTTTCTCTCGTTCCAGCGGGGGAGAGATGAGCAGTTCTTC. It translates to CASSFLSFQRGRDEQFF.

The rearrangement uses TRBV10-3 and TRBJ1-5; a possible D gene is TRBD1 (5 bases). Trimming removed 2 bases from V and 1 base from J, with 21 bases in between. This CDR3 has 19 amino acids. The V gene's germline CDR1 is ENHRY and CDR2 SYGVKD. CDR3 loop: CAISEPGLDPLRSNQPQHF. The CDR3 DNA reads TGTGCCATCAGTGAGCCGGGACTGGACCCGTTGAGGAGCAATCAGCCCCAGCATTTT.

This clone has just a few counts. This chain joins TRBV6-6 and TRBJ2-7; maybe TRBD2 (6 bases). Germline V gene sequence: CDR1 MNHNY, CDR2 SVGAGI (reference sequence). CDR3 size: 12 residues. Trimming cost V 8 bases and J 3 bases, with 11 bases left between them. The CDR3 DNA reads as TGTGCCAGCTCCCCGCGGGGCTACGAGCAGTACTTC. Amino acids: CASSPRGYEQYF.

The rearrangement links TRBV14 to TRBJ1-1; 8 bases align to TRBD1. J lost 10 bases, V lost 4 bases, and 8 bases had no gene match. In germline, CDR1 is SGHDN, CDR2 FVKESK. The CDR3 is 13 residues long. CDR3 DNA: TGTGCCAGCAGCCGACAGATTGGGACAGGAGCTTTCTTT. This codes for CASSRQIGTGAFF.

The J gene is TRBJ1-2, the V gene TRBV6-1; D gene uncertain. Per germline, CDR1 MNHNS and CDR2 SASEGT. V was clipped by 6 bases and J by 6 bases, with 11 bases between them. The CDR3 has 12 residues. The CDR3 here is CASSPKSDGYTF. CDR3 coding DNA: TGTGCCAGCAGCCCGAAGTCAGATGGCTACACCTTC.

J is TRBJ2-2 and V is TRBV7-8; TRBD1 might be the D (5 bases). V lost 5 bases, J lost 0 bases, and 13 bases lay in between. Germline lookup yields CDR1 SGHVS and CDR2 FQNEAQ. This CDR3 region has 16 residues. CDR3 nucleotide sequence: TGTGCCAGCAGCCCGGCCAGGGTACCGAACACCGGGGAGCTGTTTTTT. As protein: CASSPARVPNTGELFF.

This chain links TRBV15 with TRBJ2-3, with 8 nucleotides matching TRBD2. Germline assignment: CDR1 LNHNV and CDR2 YYDKDF (reference sequence). Unmatched junction bases numbered 5, after V lost 3 bases and J lost 3 bases. The CDR3 has 15 amino acids. The CDR3 loop is CATSRGLERTDTQYF. As DNA, the CDR3 is TGTGCCACCAGCAGGGGACTAGAGAGGACAGATACGCAGTATTTT.

This rearrangement joins TRBV4-1 to TRBJ1-2, with TRBD1 identical over 9 bases. CDR3 length: 16 amino acids. Germline CDR1 reads MGHRA; CDR2 reads YSYEKL. V dropped 2 bases and J dropped 6; count of bases not matched to a gene: 10. The DNA for the CDR3 is TGCGCCAGCAGCCAACCCGGACAGGGGCGAGGTAATGGCTACACCTTC. This encodes CASSQPGQGRGNGYTF.

This rearrangement joins TRBV5-1 to TRBJ2-7; 7 nucleotides agree with TRBD1. Germline CDR1 is SGHRS and CDR2 is YFSETQ. CDR3 length equals 13 residues. V lost 5 bases and J lost 6; bases outside the gene matches: 8. The chain's CDR3 is CASRTGPATEQYF. CDR3 DNA: TGCGCCAGCAGGACAGGGCCGGCGACCGAGCAGTACTTC.

This clone was seen a handful of times. The gene calls are TRBV27 and TRBJ1-5; 8 bases align to TRBD1. Germline V gene sequence: CDR1 MNHEY, CDR2 SMNVEV (reference sequence). V lost 2 bases to trimming and J lost 0 bases; unmatched junction nucleotides: 6. This CDR3 has 17 residues. The CDR3 nucleotides are TGTGCCAGCAGTTTAGGAGACAGGGGATATAGCAATCAGCCCCAGCATTTT. The encoded protein is CASSLGDRGYSNQPQHF.